This TCR beta chain was identified in a study of blood T cell repertoires in COVID-19. On the study more broadly: COVID-19 samples collected from the United States, Italy and Spain covered acute and convalescent phases. Sources were T cells, B-cell-depleted T cells, or PBMCs; the material itself was cDNA or gDNA.

The CDR3 is made up of 14 amino acids. From germline, CDR1 is LNHDA and CDR2 SQIVND (reference sequence). Trimming removed 3 bases from V and 5 bases from J, with 13 bases in between. How the authors handled the data: Researchers report that nucleated cell counts were estimated from reference gene primer amplification. Assay: immunoSEQ multiplex PCR; the TCRdb copy retains only in-frame clones and omits some. V and J calls plus clone size are reproduced from that table; the DNA served to infer D and trimming. The sample includes about 210,000 clones, 85% of them seen just once. Only one count was recorded for this clone.

This receptor was taken from a woman of 80 years or more with acute or convalescent COVID-19. Sequenced sample: peripheral blood. V gene TRBV19 combines with J gene TRBJ1-2, with D possibly TRBD1 on 5 matching bases. CDR3 sequence: CASSMAVDTYGYTF. DNA for the CDR3: TGTGCCAGTAGTATGGCCGTGGACACGTATGGCTACACCTTC. The full variable domain, completed using reference TRBV19 and TRBJ1-2, is DGGITQSPKYLFRKEGQNVTLSCEQNLNHDAMYWYRQDPGQGLRLIYYSQIVNDFQKGDIAEGYSVSREKKESFPLTVTSAQKNPTAFYLCASSMAVDTYGYTFGSGTRLTVV.